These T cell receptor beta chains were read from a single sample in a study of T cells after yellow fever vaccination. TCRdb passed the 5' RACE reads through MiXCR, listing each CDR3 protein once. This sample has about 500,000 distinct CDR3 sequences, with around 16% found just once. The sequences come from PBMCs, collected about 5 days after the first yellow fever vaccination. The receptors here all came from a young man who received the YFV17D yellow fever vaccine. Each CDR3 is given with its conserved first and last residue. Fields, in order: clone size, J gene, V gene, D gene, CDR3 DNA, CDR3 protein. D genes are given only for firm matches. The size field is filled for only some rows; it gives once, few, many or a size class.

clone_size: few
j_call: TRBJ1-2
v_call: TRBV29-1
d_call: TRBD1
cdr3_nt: TGCAGCGTTGTGGACAGGGCTTATGGCTACACCTTC
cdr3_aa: CSVVDRAYGYTF

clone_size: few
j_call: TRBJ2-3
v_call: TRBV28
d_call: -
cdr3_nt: TGTGCCAGCAGCTCCAATCTGGACAGCACAGATACGCAGTATTTT
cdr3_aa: CASSSNLDSTDTQYF

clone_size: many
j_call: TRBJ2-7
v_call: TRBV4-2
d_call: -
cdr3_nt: TGTGCCAGCAGCCAAGAACTAGGGACTCGCGAGCAGTACTTC
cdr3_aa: CASSQELGTREQYF

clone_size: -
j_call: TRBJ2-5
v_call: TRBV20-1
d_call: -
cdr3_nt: TGCAGTGCTATGGCTCGGGGGCGAATTCAAGAGACCCAGTACTTC
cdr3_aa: CSAMARGRIQETQYF

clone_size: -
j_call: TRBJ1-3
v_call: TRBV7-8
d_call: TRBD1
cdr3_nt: TGTGCCAGCAGCTTAGAGGGGGCTCGAAACACCATATATTTT
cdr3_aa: CASSLEGARNTIYF

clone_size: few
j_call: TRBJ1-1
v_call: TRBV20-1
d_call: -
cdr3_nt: TGCAGTGCTAGTCCCGGCTACTCGGAAGCTTTCTTT
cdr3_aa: CSASPGYSEAFF

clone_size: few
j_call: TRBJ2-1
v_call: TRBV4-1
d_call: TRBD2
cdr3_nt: TGCGCCAGCAGCCATCCCGGGACTAGAGGGTCTAATGAGCAGTTCTTC
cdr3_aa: CASSHPGTRGSNEQFF

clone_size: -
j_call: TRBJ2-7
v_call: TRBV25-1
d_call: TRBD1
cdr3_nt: TGTGCCAGCAGCCCAAGCCGGGACAGAAGGTCGTACGAGCAGCACTTC
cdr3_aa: CASSPSRDRRSYEQHF

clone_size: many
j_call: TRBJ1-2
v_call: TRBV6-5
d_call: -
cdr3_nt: TGTGCCAGCAGTTCCGACTCGCCCACGAGGGGCTACACCTTC
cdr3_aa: CASSSDSPTRGYTF

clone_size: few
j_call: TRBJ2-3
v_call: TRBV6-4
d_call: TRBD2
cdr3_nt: TGTGCCAGCAGTGAGACTAGCGGGGATCATACGCAGTATTTT
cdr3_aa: CASSETSGDHTQYF

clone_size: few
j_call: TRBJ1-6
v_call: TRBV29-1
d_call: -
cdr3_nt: TGCAGCGTTGCGGACAATAAATCGTACCTCCACTTT
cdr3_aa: CSVADNKSYLHF

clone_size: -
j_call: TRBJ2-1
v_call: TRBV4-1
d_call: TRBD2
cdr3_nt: TGCGCCAGCAGCCAACCCCCAAGGAGAGCGGGGGGGGGTGAGCAGTTCTTC
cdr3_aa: CASSQPPRRAGGGEQFF

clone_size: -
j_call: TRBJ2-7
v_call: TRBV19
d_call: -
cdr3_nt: TGTGCCAGTAGTATAGGGACATCACCCTACGAGCAGTACTTC
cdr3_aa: CASSIGTSPYEQYF

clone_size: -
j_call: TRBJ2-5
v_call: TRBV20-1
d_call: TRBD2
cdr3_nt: TGCAGCTCCTACCTAGCGGGGGGGCCGTGGGAGACCCAGTACTTC
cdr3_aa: CSSYLAGGPWETQYF

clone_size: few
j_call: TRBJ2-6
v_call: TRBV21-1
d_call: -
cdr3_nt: TGTGCCAGCAGCAAAGGCCCTACGACAGGCTCTGGGGCCAACGTCCTGACTTTC
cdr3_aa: CASSKGPTTGSGANVLTF

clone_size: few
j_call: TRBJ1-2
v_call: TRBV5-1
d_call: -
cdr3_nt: TGCGCCAGCAGCCCGGCCCATTCGGGGGAGAACTATGGCTACACCTTC
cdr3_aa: CASSPAHSGENYGYTF

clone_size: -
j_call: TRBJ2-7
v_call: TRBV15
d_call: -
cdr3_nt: TGTGCCACCAGCAGAGATCTCGACAACTCCTACGAGCAGTACTTC
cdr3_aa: CATSRDLDNSYEQYF

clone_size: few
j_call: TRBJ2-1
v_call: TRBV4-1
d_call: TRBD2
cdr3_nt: TGCGCCAGCAGCCCCCGCGCGGGACTAGCGGGGACCCGTGGGCCCTACAATGAGCAGTTCTTC
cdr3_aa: CASSPRAGLAGTRGPYNEQFF

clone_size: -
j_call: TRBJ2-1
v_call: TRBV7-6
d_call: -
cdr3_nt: TGTGCCAGCAGCTTACAGGAGGGAGGCTATGAGCAGTTCTTC
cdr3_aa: CASSLQEGGYEQFF

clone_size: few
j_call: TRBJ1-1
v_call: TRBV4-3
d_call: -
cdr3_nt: TGCGCCAGCAGGCAGGGCGCAGCCGGGAACACTGAAGCTTTCTTT
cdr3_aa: CASRQGAAGNTEAFF

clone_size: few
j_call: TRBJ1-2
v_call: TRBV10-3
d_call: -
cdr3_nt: TGTGCCATCCAAGGGACGGACTATTATGGCTACACCTTC
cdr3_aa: CAIQGTDYYGYTF

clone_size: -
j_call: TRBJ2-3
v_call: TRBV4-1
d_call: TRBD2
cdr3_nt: TGCGCCAGCAGCCAAGTTACGGCGGGGGGCCGCGGTACGCAGTATTTT
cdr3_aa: CASSQVTAGGRGTQYF

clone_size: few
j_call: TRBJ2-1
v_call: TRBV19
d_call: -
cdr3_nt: TGTGCCAGCGACTTAGGGGGGTCTCTCTACAATGAGCAGTTCTTC
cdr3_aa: CASDLGGSLYNEQFF

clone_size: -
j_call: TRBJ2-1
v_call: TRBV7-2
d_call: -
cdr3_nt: TGTGCCAGCAGCTTAACCCAGGGGACCTACAATGAGCAGTTCTTC
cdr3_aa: CASSLTQGTYNEQFF

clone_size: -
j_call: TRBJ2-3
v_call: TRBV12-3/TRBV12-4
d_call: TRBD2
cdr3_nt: TGTGCCAGCAGTTTTTGGCCTAGCGGGGGGCTAAGCACAGATACGCAGTATTTT
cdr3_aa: CASSFWPSGGLSTDTQYF

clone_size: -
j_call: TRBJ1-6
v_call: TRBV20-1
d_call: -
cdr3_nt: TGCAGTGCTAGAGAATCTAATAGGGGTTTAGGTGACAATTCACCCCTCCACTTT
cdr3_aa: CSARESNRGLGDNSPLHF

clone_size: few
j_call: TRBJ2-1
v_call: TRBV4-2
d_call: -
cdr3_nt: TGTGCCAGCAGCCAAGAAGATCGAGGTGTTCCTGAGCAGTTCTTC
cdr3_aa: CASSQEDRGVPEQFF

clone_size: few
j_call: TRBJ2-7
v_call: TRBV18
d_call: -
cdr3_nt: TGTGCCAGCTCACCACTCAACTACGAGCAGTACTTC
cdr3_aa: CASSPLNYEQYF

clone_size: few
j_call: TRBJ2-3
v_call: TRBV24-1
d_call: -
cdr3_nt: TGTGCCACCAGTGATTCGCGGCTGGATACGCAGTATTTT
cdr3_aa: CATSDSRLDTQYF